One sample yielded the 27 T cell receptor beta chains listed below, sequenced in a study of OX40 agonist ivuxolimab in advanced cancers. Using immunoSEQ multiplex PCR, the repertoire was profiled, and TCRdb retains in-frame clones only, with some absent. The sample contains 40,000 to 60,000 clones, about four fifths of which appear only once. The sample was CD4+ or CD8+ T cells sorted from blood, taken in a trial of the OX40 agonist ivuxolimab. Receptors were obtained from an adult with an advanced solid tumor such as melanoma, head and neck, liver or kidney cancer.

The chain has TRBV2 and TRBJ2-3; D is perhaps TRBD1 or TRBD2 (5 bases each). CDR3 length: 13 residues. The V gene lost 6 bases and the J gene lost 4 bases, with 11 bases spanning the gap. CDR1 and CDR2 (germline): SNHLY, FYNNEI. In DNA, the CDR3 is TGTGCCAGCAGGGGGGTTTGGGCAGATACGCAGTATTTT. This encodes CASRGVWADTQYF.

The rearrangement uses TRBV5-4 and TRBJ2-7; possibly TRBD2 for D (6 bases). Trimming cost V 4 bases and J 5 bases, with 16 bases left between them. The germline CDR1 and CDR2 sequences are SGHNT and YYREEE (reference sequence). CDR3 size: 14 residues. The CDR3 coding sequence is TGTGCCAGCAGCACCGGGACTCCAGGTAACGAGCAGTACTTC. This gives the protein CASSTGTPGNEQYF.

The rearrangement uses TRBV19 and TRBJ2-7; 9 nucleotides align to TRBD2. Germline V gene lookup returns CDR1 LNHDA and CDR2 SQIVND (reference sequence). This CDR3 is built from 16 residues. V shed 4 bases and J 0 bases; nucleotides not matched to a gene: 7. CDR3 amino acids: CASSKVSGGFSYEQYF. CDR3 nucleotides: TGTGCCAGTAGTAAGGTTAGCGGGGGTTTCTCCTACGAGCAGTACTTC.

The chain employs TRBV21-1 and TRBJ2-7; no DNA check was done on the table's D call, TRBD1. TRBV21-1 is a pseudogene locus. CDR3 length equals 20 residues. The DNA of the CDR3 is TGTGCCAGCCGCGAGACAGGCAGTTTTAGTCGCCTTCCCTTGGACCACGAGCAGTACTTC. This encodes CASRETGSFSRLPLDHEQYF.

This clone was seen only a few times. V is TRBV7-2 and J is TRBJ2-1; D call uncertain. In germline, CDR1 is SGHTA, CDR2 FQGNSA. The V gene lost 5 bases and the J gene lost 0 bases, with 11 bases spanning the gap. CDR3 size: 15 residues. CDR3 bases: TGTGCCAGCAGCCTTAGACTTCTCTCCTACAATGAGCAGTTCTTC. Amino acid sequence: CASSLRLLSYNEQFF.

V gene TRBV11-3 combines with J gene TRBJ2-7, with D maybe TRBD2 (7 bases). The germline CDR1 and CDR2 sequences are SGHNT and YENEEA. Trimming removed 6 bases at V and 3 bases at J, with 24 bases between. The CDR3 loop spans 17 amino acids. For the CDR3, the DNA is TGTGCCAGCAGTATCCCCTTGGGGGGGCCACCTTACTACGAGCAGTACTTC. This sequence encodes CASSIPLGGPPYYEQYF.

This clone has a single count. The rearrangement uses TRBV29-1 and TRBJ2-7, with 7 bases fitting TRBD1. Germline V CDR1 and CDR2: SQVTM, ANQGSEA. V lost 4 bases and J lost 7; bases outside the gene matches: 10. This CDR3 spans 13 amino acids. CDR3 in DNA: TGCAGCGTTGGAAGGGGGCCCCCCCTTGAGCAGTACTTC. This codes for CSVGRGPPLEQYF.

J is TRBJ2-2 and V is TRBV7-3; TRBD1 aligns across 7 bases. The CDR3 spans 15 residues. The germline gives CDR1 SGHTA, CDR2 FQGTGA. The V gene end was trimmed by 0 bases and the J gene end by 7 bases; junction bases not matched to a gene: 5. The CDR3 bases are TGTGCCAGCAGCTTAACTGGGACAGTAAGCGGGGAGCTGTTTTTT. The encoded protein is CASSLTGTVSGELFF.

This chain links TRBV19 with TRBJ1-1; the D is unclear. V lost 3 bases to trimming and J lost 6 bases, with 14 bases between them. The CDR3 covers 14 residues. Germline V gene sequence: CDR1 LNHDA, CDR2 SQIVND (reference sequence). This chain's CDR3 is CASSMAKFNAEAFF. The CDR3 DNA follows: TGTGCCAGTAGTATGGCGAAGTTTAACGCTGAAGCTTTCTTT. Full variable domain (remainder filled in from reference TRBV19 and TRBJ1-1): DGGITQSPKYLFRKEGQNVTLSCEQNLNHDAMYWYRQDPGQGLRLIYYSQIVNDFQKGDIAEGYSVSREKKESFPLTVTSAQKNPTAFYLCASSMAKFNAEAFFGQGTRLTVV.

This chain connects TRBV11-2 to TRBJ1-5; a weak D match, TRBD1 (6 bases). Germline values: CDR1 SGHAT, CDR2 FQNNGV. V was shortened by 5 bases and J by 7 bases, with 15 bases between the two germline ends. CDR3 size: 14 residues. The CDR3 sequence: CASSQGGGRQPQHF. As DNA, the CDR3 is TGTGCCAGCAGCCAAGGGGGTGGCAGACAGCCCCAGCATTTT.

V usage is TRBV18 and J usage is TRBJ1-1, with a weak D call TRBD1 (5 bases). CDR1 and CDR2 from the germline V gene are KGHSH and LQKENI. Between the trimmed V and J ends, which lost 5 bases and 3 bases, there was a span of 10 bases. The CDR3 consists of 13 residues. The CDR3, as DNA: TGTGCCAGCTCAAGGAAAGGGGACACTGAAGCTTTCTTT. Its translation is CASSRKGDTEAFF.

The chain couples TRBV7-2 to TRBJ1-2; 7 nucleotides line up with TRBD1. CDR1 is SGHTA and CDR2 is FQGNSA in the germline V gene. The CDR3 has 16 amino acids. Germline trimming cut 4 bases from V and 5 bases from J; bases unmatched to any gene: 13. As DNA, the CDR3 is TGTGCCAGCAGCTGGTCACCGGGACAGAAAACTTATGGCTACACCTTC. Translation gives CASSWSPGQKTYGYTF.

The chain carries TRBV5-6 and TRBJ2-1, with 10 bases lining up with TRBD1. In germline, CDR1 is SGHDT, CDR2 YYEEEE. The ends lost 3 bases at V and 2 bases at J; junction bases unmatched: 2. This CDR3 has 15 amino acids. The chain's CDR3 is CASSSGTGAYNEQFF. As DNA, the CDR3 is TGTGCCAGCAGCTCCGGGACAGGGGCCTACAATGAGCAGTTCTTC. Full variable domain (remainder filled in from reference TRBV5-6 and TRBJ2-1): DAGVTQSPTHLIKTRGQQVTLRCSPKSGHDTVSWYQQALGQGPQFIFQYYEEEERQRGNFPDRFSGHQFPNYSSELNVNALLLGDSALYLCASSSGTGAYNEQFFGPGTRLTVL.

The chain carries TRBV6-5 and TRBJ1-2, with D possibly matching TRBD1 (5 bases). Germline V lookup: CDR1 MNHEY, CDR2 SVGAGI. This CDR3 is 15 amino acids long. The V end lost 4 bases, the J end lost 2 bases, and 14 bases lay between the germline ends. The CDR3 here is CASSFTQGVNYGYTF. The CDR3 nucleotides read TGTGCCAGCAGTTTCACTCAGGGCGTAAACTATGGCTACACCTTC.

DNA of the CDR3: TGTGCCAGCAGCGTATTCACCGGGGAGCTGTTTTTT. As protein: CASSVFTGELFF. The V gene is TRBV11-2, the J gene TRBJ2-2, with no clear D. There are 12 residues in the CDR3. V was pared by 5 bases and J by 4 bases, with 5 bases between. Germline lookup yields CDR1 SGHAT and CDR2 FQNNGV. The entire variable domain, with the rest obtained from reference TRBV11-2 and TRBJ2-2, is as follows: EAGVAQSPRYKIIEKRQSVAFWCNPISGHATLYWYQQILGQGPKLLIQFQNNGVVDDSQLPKDRFSAERLKGVDSTLKIQPAKLEDSAVYLCASSVFTGELFFGEGSRLTVL.

The chain uses TRBV27 and TRBJ2-7; D not resolved. The germline V gene encodes CDR1 MNHEY and CDR2 SMNVEV (reference sequence). The ends were cut back, 8 bases at V and 3 bases at J, with 8 bases in the middle. The CDR3 length is 11 residues. CDR3: CASLHSYEQYF. In DNA form, the CDR3 reads TGTGCCAGCCTGCACAGCTACGAGCAGTACTTC.

This clone was seen only once. The chain links TRBV6-6 to TRBJ2-3; 7 bases line up with TRBD2. There are 15 residues in the CDR3. The germline V gene encodes CDR1 MNHNY and CDR2 SVGAGI (reference sequence). V gave up 1 base and J gave up 6 bases; unmatched junction bases: 7. Written as DNA, the CDR3 is TGTGCCAGCAGTTACTTCCAGCGGGGTAGGGATACGCAGTATTTT. Its translation: CASSYFQRGRDTQYF.

The chain employs TRBV6-1 and TRBJ2-5; 7 bases map to TRBD1. The CDR3 runs to 13 residues. V trimming: 5 bases; J trimming: 5 bases; junction bases outside the gene matches: 5. Germline V CDR1 and CDR2: MNHNS, SASEGT. The CDR3 DNA sequence: TGTGCCAGCAGTCCCGACAGGGCGGAGACCCAGTACTTC. Its protein product is CASSPDRAETQYF.

This clone counts as medium-sized. The same CDR3 is also encoded by other DNA sequences in this sample. V gene TRBV19 combines with J gene TRBJ1-2, with unresolved D. The CDR3 runs 11 residues. With 9 bases removed from V and 1 base from J, the gap between germline ends came to 6 bases. From germline, CDR1 is LNHDA and CDR2 SQIVND (reference sequence). The DNA for the CDR3 is TGTGCCAGCCGAGATAACTATGGCTACACCTTC. It yields the protein CASRDNYGYTF.

The rearrangement links TRBV6-5 to TRBJ2-7; 10 bases fit TRBD1. The CDR3 sequence is 15 residues long. V shed 5 bases and J 3 bases; nucleotides not matched to a gene: 7. CDR1 MNHEY and CDR2 SVGAGI come from the germline V gene. The CDR3 DNA is TGTGCCAGCAGTAATCGACAGGGGGCTGTCTACGAGCAGTACTTC. Translated, it gives CASSNRQGAVYEQYF.

The V call is TRBV4-2, the J call TRBJ1-2; D might be TRBD1 (6 bases). The CDR3 has 18 residues. Germline CDR1 and CDR2: LGHNA and YNFKEQ. V was clipped by 3 bases and J by 4 bases, with 24 bases between them. The CDR3 reads CASSQDRTDHARSYGYTF. The CDR3 region has the DNA TGTGCCAGCAGCCAGGACCGGACAGATCATGCACGTAGCTATGGCTACACCTTC.

The genes are TRBV6-1 and TRBJ1-2, with a weak D call TRBD1 (5 bases). Germline V gene sequence: CDR1 MNHNS, CDR2 SASEGT. The CDR3 runs to 12 residues. The ends were cut back, 5 bases at V and 7 bases at J, with 11 bases in the middle. The CDR3 DNA sequence: TGTGCCAGCAGTACGGGAGGGACTGGCTACACCTTC. This gives the protein CASSTGGTGYTF.

This CDR3 is CASSYSTSGTTYEQYF. CDR3 bases: TGTGCCAGCAGTTACTCTACTAGCGGGACAACTTACGAGCAGTACTTC. V and J are TRBV6-6 and TRBJ2-7; 10 bases are shared with TRBD2. The V gene's germline CDR1 is MNHNY and CDR2 SVGAGI (reference sequence). The CDR3 loop spans 16 amino acids. V trimming: 0 bases; J trimming: 4 bases; junction bases outside the gene matches: 6.

The chain links TRBV5-1 to TRBJ2-7, with 8 bases lining up with TRBD1. Losses at the gene ends were 1 base for V and 6 bases for J; bases not matched to a gene: 12. The CDR3 contains 16 residues. The germline CDR1 and CDR2 sequences are SGHRS and YFSETQ. The CDR3 DNA reads as TGCGCCAGCAGCTTGATTTCAGGACAGGGAACTTCCGAGCAGTACTTC. Residues: CASSLISGQGTSEQYF.

This clone has a single count. The genes are TRBV7-9 and TRBJ2-3; TRBD2 is a possible D gene (6 bases). Germline-derived CDR1 and CDR2 are SEHNR and FQNEAQ (reference sequence). Trimming removed 4 bases at V and 1 base at J, with 12 bases between. CDR3 size: 15 residues. DNA of the CDR3: TGTGCCAGCAGCTCCAGTGGGAGGCGCACAGATACGCAGTATTTT. Protein: CASSSSGRRTDTQYF. Combining the CDR3 with reference TRBV7-9 and TRBJ2-3 gives the whole variable domain DTGVSQNPRHKITKRGQNVTFRCDPISEHNRLYWYRQTLGQGPEFLTYFQNEAQLEKSRLLSDRFSAERPKGSFSTLEIQRTEQGDSAMYLCASSSSGRRTDTQYFGPGTRLTVL.

The chain employs TRBV19 and TRBJ2-1; D is unclear. The CDR3 is 16 amino acids. Germline values: CDR1 LNHDA, CDR2 SQIVND (reference sequence). V gave up 7 bases and J gave up 0 bases, with 16 bases separating them. CDR3 nucleotide sequence: TGTGCCAGTACCCAGAGATCCCGGAGCTCCTACAATGAGCAGTTCTTC. Protein sequence: CASTQRSRSSYNEQFF.

V gene TRBV5-1 combines with J gene TRBJ2-2, with 9 nucleotides matching TRBD1. J lost 6 bases, V lost 3 bases, and 6 bases had no gene match. Germline values: CDR1 SGHRS, CDR2 YFSETQ. The CDR3 covers 15 residues. CDR3 sequence reads: CASSYSRQGAGELFF. The CDR3 nucleotides read TGCGCCAGCAGCTACTCCAGACAGGGGGCCGGGGAGCTGTTTTTT.